The present entry profiles one T cell receptor (beta chain) with its context. This specimen belongs to a study of blood T cell repertoires in COVID-19. On the study more broadly: Specimens from acute and convalescent COVID-19 originated in the United States, Italy and Spain.

How the authors handled the data: Reference gene primer amplification gave estimated nucleated cell counts. The method was immunoSEQ multiplex PCR; TCRdb's version includes in-frame clones alone and lacks a portion of them. V and J calls and clone size are given by that table; D and trimming were obtained from the DNA. Of about 88,000 clones detected, over 75% appear once; the ten largest clones hold just under 3%. The TCR comes from a woman older than 75 with acute or convalescent COVID-19. What was sequenced was peripheral blood.

The CDR3 loop reads CASSAARGRGQPQHF. As DNA, the CDR3 is TGTGCCAGTAGTGCGGCCAGGGGGCGAGGTCAGCCCCAGCATTTT. The rearrangement joins TRBV19 to TRBJ1-5, with 8 bases that match TRBD1. Per the germline V gene, CDR1 is LNHDA and CDR2 is SQIVND (reference sequence). Trimming took 5 bases from V and 6 from J; bases not matched to a gene: 9. The CDR3 loop spans 15 amino acids.